Sequencing of this T cell receptor beta chain was carried out in a study of CD8 T cells in Susac syndrome. With 4 bases removed from V and 5 bases from J, the gap between germline ends came to 10 bases. From germline, CDR1 is MGHDK and CDR2 SYGVNS. The CDR3 length is 13 residues. Sequencing targeted TCR beta in blood CD8+ and CD4+ T cells. Bulk CD8+ and CD4+ cells came from magnetic negative isolation; CD8+ TEMRA by FACS. Random hexamers were used to reverse transcribe an amount of about 0.45 to 1 ug RNA. The immunoSEQ assay covered 54 Vbeta and 13 Jbeta segments for CDR3. TCRdb re-called the immunoSEQ multiplex PCR reads with MiXCR, one entry per CDR3 protein. The sample carries 180,000 or so distinct CDR3 sequences, about 95% recorded once.

This TCR derives from a human donor with multiple sclerosis. This chain connects TRBV25-1 to TRBJ2-3, with D tentatively TRBD2 (6 bases). The sequencing input was CD4+ T cells from PBMCs. CDR3 in DNA: TGTGCCAGCAGTGGGTTAGCGGAAGATACGCAGTATTTT. This gives the protein CASSGLAEDTQYF. Variable domain in full (rest from reference TRBV25-1 and TRBJ2-3): EADIYQTPRYLVIGTGKKITLECSQTMGHDKMYWYQQDPGMELHLIHYSYGVNSTEKGDLSSESTVSRIRTEHFPLTLESARPSHTSQYLCASSGLAEDTQYFGPGTRLTVL.